The rows below give T cell receptor beta chains drawn from one sample of a study of high-grade serous ovarian cancer treatment subgroups. Produced via immunoSEQ multiplex PCR; TCRdb's table is partial and in-frame only. The sample holds about 8,600 clones; roughly 78% are singletons and the top ten take more than 8.5%. Sequencing input: tumor tissue. These receptors originate from a human donor with high-grade serous ovarian cancer. CDR3s include the opening cysteine and the closing phenylalanine or tryptophan. The order of the fields is clone size, J gene, D gene, V gene, CDR3 DNA, CDR3 protein. The D gene is left open where the match is weak. Clone size is given for some rows only: seen once, a few or many times, or a class if the clone is expanded.

. | TRBJ2-5 | . | TRBV5-5 | TGTGCCAGCAGCTTGGATCCGCTTTCAGGGACCCAGTACTTC | CASSLDPLSGTQYF
. | TRBJ2-1 | . | TRBV5-1 | TGCGCCAGCAGCAGGGGGGACTCCGGCGGTTACAATGAGCAGTTCTTC | CASSRGDSGGYNEQFF
medium-sized | TRBJ2-2 | TRBD1 | TRBV23-1 | TGCGCCAGCAGTCGGATCCCGGGACAGGCCGCGAACACCGGGGAGCTGTTTTTT | CASSRIPGQAANTGELFF
once | TRBJ2-4 | TRBD1 | TRBV9 | TGTGCCAGCAGCGTAGGGGGACAGGGTGGGAACATTCAGTACTTC | CASSVGGQGGNIQYF
medium-sized | TRBJ2-2 | TRBD2 | TRBV5-1 | TGCGCCAGCACCGAGGGACTAGCGGGAGTCACCGGGGAGCTGTTTTTT | CASTEGLAGVTGELFF
few | TRBJ2-5 | TRBD2 | TRBV10-2 | TGCGCCAGCAGTGACGGGGGGGAGACCCAGTACTTC | CASSDGGETQYF
. | TRBJ2-1 | . | TRBV25-1 | TGTGCCAGCAGTCGCCAGGGGGGTGTCAATGAGCAGTTCTTC | CASSRQGGVNEQFF
once | TRBJ2-7 | TRBD1 | TRBV11-3 | TGTGCCAGCAGCTCGGAAACAGGGGGGTTCCCTAGGGATACCGAGCAGTACTTC | CASSSETGGFPRDTEQYF
. | TRBJ2-1 | . | TRBV28 | TGTGCCAGCATCCCGGGGGTAGCGGTATACAATGAGCAGTTCTTC | CASIPGVAVYNEQFF
. | TRBJ2-3 | . | TRBV6-6 | TGTGCCAGCGCCCCTGTAAGTACAGATACGCAGTATTTT | CASAPVSTDTQYF
. | TRBJ2-1 | . | TRBV7-2 | TGTGCCAGCAGCTTAGGAAGGGGGTTCCACAATGAGCAGTTCTTC | CASSLGRGFHNEQFF
. | TRBJ2-7 | . | TRBV4-1 | TGCGCCAGCAGCCAAGCCCCCACAGGGATTCCCTACGAGCAGTACTTC | CASSQAPTGIPYEQYF
. | TRBJ1-2 | . | TRBV5-4 | TGTGCCAGCAGCTTGGCTTTCGGACAGAAAATCTATGGCTACACCTTC | CASSLAFGQKIYGYTF
. | TRBJ1-4 | . | TRBV10-3 | TGTGCCATCAGTGCAGCGGCAACTAATGAAAAACTGTTTTTT | CAISAAATNEKLFF
. | TRBJ2-5 | TRBD2 | TRBV15 | TGTGCCACCAGCAGCCGGGGGGGTGGAGAGACCCAGTACTTC | CATSSRGGGETQYF
once | TRBJ2-3 | TRBD2 | TRBV27 | TGTGCCAGCAGTTTCACCGGGACTAGTCGGACAGATACGCAGTATTTT | CASSFTGTSRTDTQYF
once | TRBJ1-2 | . | TRBV28 | TGTGCCAGCACCCTACCGGCTAACTATGGCTACACCTTC | CASTLPANYGYTF
. | TRBJ2-1 | . | TRBV6-5 | TGTGCCAGCAGGACCCCCGGGAGTTACAATGAGCAGTTCTTC | CASRTPGSYNEQFF
. | TRBJ2-7 | . | TRBV7-6 | TGTGCCAGCAGCAATCTCCCCGGGGACTCCTACGAGCAGTACTTC | CASSNLPGDSYEQYF
. | TRBJ2-5 | TRBD2 | TRBV7-2 | TGTGCCAGCAGCCCGGGACTAGCGGGCGGGGAGACCCAGTACTTC | CASSPGLAGGETQYF
few | TRBJ1-4 | . | TRBV5-5 | TGTGCCAGCAGCTTCGATGAAAAACTGTTTTTT | CASSFDEKLFF
. | TRBJ2-5 | . | TRBV7-3 | TGTGCCAGCAGCCCCGACGGACGGAGAGAGACCCAGTACTTC | CASSPDGRRETQYF
once | TRBJ1-2 | . | TRBV28 | TGTGCCAGCAGTTCCCCCCTCGGATCGGGCTACACCTTC | CASSSPLGSGYTF
. | TRBJ1-2 | . | TRBV7-2 | TGTGCCAGCAGTCCCGTCCCCGAGGCTGGCTACACCTTC | CASSPVPEAGYTF
. | TRBJ2-1 | . | TRBV7-2 | TGTGCCAGCAGCTTCTCCTTCGCGGGAAGTTCCTACAATGAGCAGTTCTTC | CASSFSFAGSSYNEQFF
. | TRBJ2-5 | . | TRBV7-9 | TGCGCCAGCAGCTTATTTGAGGATACTCGGACCCAGTACTTC | CASSLFEDTRTQYF
once | TRBJ2-3 | . | TRBV18 | TGTGCCAGCTCACCTGGAGCGGGCACAGATACGCAGTATTTT | CASSPGAGTDTQYF
. | TRBJ2-6 | TRBD2 | TRBV15 | TGTGCCACCAGCAGAGGGCTAGAACTAGCGGGGTTCTCTGGGGCCAACGTCCTGACTTTC | CATSRGLELAGFSGANVLTF
. | TRBJ2-3 | . | TRBV18 | TGTGCCAGCTCACCGGGATTCACAGATACGCAGTATTTT | CASSPGFTDTQYF
. | TRBJ2-7 | TRBD1 | TRBV6-1 | TGTGCCAGCAGAGAAACGGGACAGGGGAACGAGCAGTACTTC | CASRETGQGNEQYF
. | TRBJ1-1 | . | TRBV9 | TGTGCCAGCAGCGTAGACCCCGGACCCGGCCGTGAAGCTTTCTTT | CASSVDPGPGREAFF
. | TRBJ2-2 | . | TRBV7-9 | TGTGCCAGCAGCCCTACCCTAAGTACAGGGCCCGGGGAGCTGTTTTTT | CASSPTLSTGPGELFF
. | TRBJ1-1 | . | TRBV7-9 | TGTGCCAGCAGCTCGTGGATGAACACTGAAGCTTTCTTT | CASSSWMNTEAFF
few | TRBJ2-1 | . | TRBV6-5 | TGTGCCAGCAGTCTATTACACTCACCGGGGAAGCAGTTCTTC | CASSLLHSPGKQFF
. | TRBJ2-7 | TRBD1 | TRBV11-2 | TGTGCCAGCAGTCAACCGGGACAGGGTAACGAGCAGTACTTC | CASSQPGQGNEQYF
. | TRBJ1-1 | . | TRBV6-4 | TGTGCCAGCAGTGAGGCGAGCCACACTGAAGCTTTCTTT | CASSEASHTEAFF
few | TRBJ1-1 | . | TRBV10-2 | TGCGCCAGCAGAAACAGGGAGAACACTGAAGCTTTCTTT | CASRNRENTEAFF
few | TRBJ2-7 | TRBD2 | TRBV7-2 | TGTGCCAGCAGCTTATCCGCCTCAGCGGGAGGCCTCTACGAGCAGTACTTC | CASSLSASAGGLYEQYF
few | TRBJ1-3 | . | TRBV5-1 | TGCGCCAGCAGCCGAGGGAATCCGAGCTCTGGAAACACCATATATTTT | CASSRGNPSSGNTIYF
. | TRBJ2-2 | . | TRBV7-9 | TGTGCCAGCAGCTTAGATTTCCCTGAGCTGTTTTTT | CASSLDFPELFF
. | TRBJ2-7 | TRBD1 | TRBV5-1 | TGCGCCAGCCGGGGACAGGTTATCGACGGGGAGCAGTACTTC | CASRGQVIDGEQYF